One and the same sample provided the 18 T cell receptor beta chains below, sequenced in a study of naive and memory T cell subsets. An oligonucleotide containing a UMI was ligated to the 3' end of TCR cDNA. Ligated cDNA underwent four rounds of PCR with nested alpha and beta constant region primers and SP2. A single record per CDR3 protein comes from TCRdb applying MiXCR to the 5' RACE reads. Of around 48,000 distinct CDR3 sequences in the sample, approximately 4.5% were seen once. Receptor source: a female donor in good health.

This clonotype was found many times. V usage is TRBV20-1 and J usage is TRBJ2-4, with TRBD2 matching 7 bases. Germline lookup yields CDR1 DFQATT and CDR2 SNEGSKA (reference sequence). The CDR3 has 15 residues. V shed 3 bases, J shed 4 bases, and the junction held 9 bases outside the gene matches. This CDR3 is CSASVASGAKNIQYF. As DNA, the CDR3 is TGCAGTGCTAGCGTCGCTAGCGGAGCAAAAAACATTCAGTACTTC.

This clonotype was found many times. One end of the junction varies from germline; a read error may be responsible. The J gene is TRBJ1-5, the V gene TRBV19, with no clear D. The CDR3 is 12 amino acids. Germline CDR1 is LNHDA and CDR2 is SQIVND (reference sequence). The CDR3 DNA reads as TGTGCCAGTAGAATAGGCGGTCAGCCCCAGCATTTT. This sequence encodes CASRIGGQPQHF.

At least ten counts were recorded for this clonotype. The J gene is TRBJ2-1, the V gene TRBV27; 7 nucleotides agree with TRBD2. The J segment lost 13 bases and the V segment lost 6 bases, leaving 12 bases of the junction unmatched. The length of the CDR3 is 13 residues. CDR1 and CDR2 from the germline V gene are MNHEY and SMNVEV (reference sequence). CDR3 amino acids: CASRGTGTTLQFF. DNA for the CDR3: TGTGCCAGCAGAGGAACCGGGACTACCCTCCAGTTCTTC.

This clonotype was observed many times. The rearrangement links TRBV4-1 to TRBJ2-5, with TRBD1 identical over 7 bases. The germline CDR1 and CDR2 sequences are MGHRA and YSYEKL. Trimming took 5 bases from V and 4 from J; bases not matched to a gene: 7. This CDR3 is built from 14 residues. The CDR3 here is CASSEGQPRETQYF. The CDR3 DNA reads TGCGCCAGCAGCGAGGGACAGCCCCGAGAGACCCAGTACTTC.

This clonotype was seen only a few times. CDR3 in amino acids: CASSSREGRHHEQYF. Here the CDR3 DNA reads TGTGCCAGCAGTTCGCGGGAGGGCCGTCACCACGAGCAGTACTTC. The rearrangement links TRBV27 to TRBJ2-7; 9 positions agree with TRBD2. After removal of 4 bases from V and 5 bases from J, the junction contained 9 bases not matched to a gene. The CDR3 totals 15 residues. Germline V lookup: CDR1 MNHEY, CDR2 SMNVEV (reference sequence).

This clonotype has at least ten counts. The rearrangement links TRBV19 to TRBJ1-5, with D unresolved. The CDR3 length is 12 residues. Germline V gives CDR1 LNHDA, CDR2 SQIVND (reference sequence). V lost 3 bases, J lost 16 bases, and 16 bases lay in between. The CDR3 bases are TGTGCCAGTAGTATCAGTCCAGGTCCTCCACATTTT. This encodes CASSISPGPPHF.

This clonotype was recorded at least ten times. The rearrangement links TRBV5-6 to TRBJ1-2; no reliable D call. Trimming cost V 0 bases and J 2 bases, with 5 bases left between them. The CDR3 loop spans 13 amino acids. Germline CDR1 reads SGHDT; CDR2 reads YYEEEE. This CDR3 is CASSLGRNYGYTF. The CDR3 DNA follows: TGTGCCAGCAGCTTGGGGCGGAACTATGGCTACACCTTC.

This clonotype has ten or more counts. This rearrangement joins TRBV20-1 to TRBJ2-7; D gene unclear. The germline gives CDR1 DFQATT, CDR2 SNEGSKA (reference sequence). This CDR3 comprises 10 residues. Trimming removed 5 bases at V and 4 bases at J, with 6 bases between. The CDR3 nucleotides read TGCAGTGCTTCAGGTTACGAGCAGTACTTC. Encoded protein: CSASGYEQYF.

Many counts were recorded for this clonotype. The chain recombines TRBV20-1 with TRBJ1-2; D is unclear. This CDR3 region has 10 residues. Trimming took off 5 bases at V and 13 bases at J, with 14 bases between the two ends. Germline V gene sequence: CDR1 DFQATT, CDR2 SNEGSKA (reference sequence). The CDR3 reads CSASDQELTF. CDR3 nucleotide sequence: TGCAGTGCTTCTGATCAGGAGCTCACCTTC.

This clonotype was observed many times. The chain is built from TRBV4-1 and TRBJ2-7, with D tentatively TRBD1 or TRBD2 (5 bases each). From germline, CDR1 is MGHRA and CDR2 YSYEKL. The V gene lost 0 bases and the J gene lost 4 bases, with 16 bases spanning the gap. This CDR3 spans 16 amino acids. The CDR3 DNA reads as TGCGCCAGCAGCCAAGATAGACGGGGCGGCGTGTACGAGCAGTACTTC. This sequence encodes CASSQDRRGGVYEQYF.

This clonotype was seen more than once but under ten times. The V call is TRBV11-2, the J call TRBJ2-5; D unresolved. The CDR3 has 15 residues. The germline V gene has CDR1 SGHAT and CDR2 FQNNGV. V lost 1 base and J 2 bases, leaving 11 bases between the germline ends. The CDR3 nucleotides read TGTGCCAGCAGCTTAGTCTCCTTTGGGCAAGAGACCCAGTACTTC. The encoded protein is CASSLVSFGQETQYF.

On this clonotype: A much larger clonotype is one base distant, so this may be a read error. J is TRBJ1-2 and V is TRBV11-1; 8 nucleotides line up with TRBD1. The germline gives CDR1 SGHAT, CDR2 FQDESV (reference sequence). V gave up 2 bases and J gave up 12 bases; unmatched junction bases: 14. This CDR3 is 15 amino acids long. The CDR3 reads CASSLSGTGREGDTF. The CDR3 DNA follows: TGTGCCAGCAGCTTATCCGGGACAGGAAGAGAAGGCGACACCTTC.

This clonotype was picked up many times. V usage is TRBV7-3 and J usage is TRBJ1-1; possible D gene TRBD1, 6 bases. CDR3 length equals 14 residues. Germline CDR1 SGHTA, CDR2 FQGTGA. Between the trimmed V and J ends, which lost 2 bases and 4 bases, there was a span of 11 bases. CDR3 protein: CASSLVRGSTEAFF. CDR3 coding DNA: TGTGCCAGCAGCTTAGTAAGGGGGAGCACTGAAGCTTTCTTT.

With regard to this clonotype: A junction end diverges from the germline sequence, so it may reflect a read error. The chain carries TRBV7-2 and TRBJ1-2; a weak D match, TRBD1 (5 bases). Germline lookup yields CDR1 SGHTA and CDR2 FQGNSA. The CDR3 runs 14 residues. The CDR3: CASSLMEGIYGDTF. The DNA of the CDR3 is TGTGCCAGCAGCTTGATGGAGGGGATCTATGGCGACACCTTC.

The table lists this clonotype with many counts. This chain joins TRBV2 and TRBJ2-1; D is unresolved. Germline-derived CDR1 and CDR2 are SNHLY and FYNNEI. The CDR3 spans 14 residues. The V and J ends lost 4 bases and 2 bases respectively, with 9 bases between them. This CDR3 reads CASSARVPYNEQFF. CDR3 in DNA: TGTGCCAGCAGTGCGCGTGTACCCTACAATGAGCAGTTCTTC.

J is TRBJ2-7 and V is TRBV13; D remains unclear. Per germline, CDR1 PRHDT and CDR2 FYEKMQ (reference sequence). CDR3 size: 15 residues. The V end was cut by 5 bases, the J end by 3 bases, with 17 bases between. CDR3 DNA: TGTGCCAGCAGCCTTAAGGTAGATCCTAGCTACGAGCAGTACTTC. Residues: CASSLKVDPSYEQYF.

This clonotype occurred many times. V gene TRBV24-1 combines with J gene TRBJ1-2, with 9 bases lining up with TRBD1. Losses at the gene ends were 7 bases for V and 1 base for J; bases not matched to a gene: 9. Germline V CDR1 and CDR2: KGHDR, SFDVKD. This CDR3 is built from 16 residues. CDR3 nucleotides: TGTGCCACCAGCCCGGGACAGGGTCTTTATAACTATGGCTACACCTTC. Encoded protein: CATSPGQGLYNYGYTF.

This clonotype was detected only a few times. V is TRBV29-1 and J is TRBJ2-7; TRBD1 aligns across 12 bases. Germline V gives CDR1 SQVTM, CDR2 ANQGSEA. The CDR3 sequence is 14 residues long. V was clipped by 8 bases and J by 7 bases; unmatched bases: 12. The DNA for the CDR3 is TGCAGCTTCTCCCGGGACAGGGGGCTGCGGGAGCAGTACTTC. This sequence encodes CSFSRDRGLREQYF.